The entry below gives a single T cell receptor beta chain sequence along with its context. The antigen remains undetermined. Treatment defined: roughly 18 received Ad26.COV2.S at low or high dose, single or two shots; several received placebo; per-sample allocation not given. The study sampled participants on day 63 after the first vaccine or placebo injection. Using immunoSEQ multiplex PCR, the repertoire was profiled, and TCRdb retains in-frame clones only, with some absent. The sample records about 280,000 clones, about 89% being singletons. These data belong to a study of Ad26.COV2.S vaccination and SARS-CoV-2 variants. Broader study findings: Reports say spike-specific CD8+ and CD4+ T cell responses covered substantial breadth after vaccination.

CDR3 length equals 14 residues. In germline, CDR1 is LGHDT, CDR2 YNNKEL (reference sequence). The germline V and J ends were trimmed by 0 bases and 2 bases, with 8 bases remaining between them. The sequenced sample was peripheral blood, obtained in a trial of Ad26.COV2.S vaccine versus placebo. The sequence came from a person aged 18-60 years who received the Ad26.COV2.S COVID-19 vaccine or a placebo. The chain carries TRBV3-1 (or the pseudogene TRBV3-2) and TRBJ2-7, with no clear D. In DNA, the CDR3 is TGTGCCAGCAGCCAAGAAGGGTGGGCCTACGAGCAGTACTTC. Residues: CASSQEGWAYEQYF.